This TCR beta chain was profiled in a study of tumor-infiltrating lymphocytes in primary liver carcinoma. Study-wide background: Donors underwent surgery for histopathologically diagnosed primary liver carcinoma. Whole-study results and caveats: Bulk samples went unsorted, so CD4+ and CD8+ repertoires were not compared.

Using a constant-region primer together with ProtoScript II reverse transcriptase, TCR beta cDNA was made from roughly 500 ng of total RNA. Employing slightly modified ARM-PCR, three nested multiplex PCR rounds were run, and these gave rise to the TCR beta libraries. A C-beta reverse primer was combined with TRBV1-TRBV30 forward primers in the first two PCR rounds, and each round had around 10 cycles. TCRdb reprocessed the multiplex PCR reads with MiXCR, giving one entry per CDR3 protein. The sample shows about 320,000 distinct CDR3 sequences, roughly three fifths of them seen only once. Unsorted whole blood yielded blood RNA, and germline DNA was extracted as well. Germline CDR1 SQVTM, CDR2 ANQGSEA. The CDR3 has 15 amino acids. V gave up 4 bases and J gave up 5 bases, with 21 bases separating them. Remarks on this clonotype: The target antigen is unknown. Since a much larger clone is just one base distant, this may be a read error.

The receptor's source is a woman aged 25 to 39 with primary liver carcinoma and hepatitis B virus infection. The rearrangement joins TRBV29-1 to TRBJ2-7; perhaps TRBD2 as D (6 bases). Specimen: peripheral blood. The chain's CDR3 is CSVAGFAGSLDEQYF. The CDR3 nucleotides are TGCAGCGTTGCCGGGTTTGCCGGGAGTCTAGACGAGCAGTACTTC.